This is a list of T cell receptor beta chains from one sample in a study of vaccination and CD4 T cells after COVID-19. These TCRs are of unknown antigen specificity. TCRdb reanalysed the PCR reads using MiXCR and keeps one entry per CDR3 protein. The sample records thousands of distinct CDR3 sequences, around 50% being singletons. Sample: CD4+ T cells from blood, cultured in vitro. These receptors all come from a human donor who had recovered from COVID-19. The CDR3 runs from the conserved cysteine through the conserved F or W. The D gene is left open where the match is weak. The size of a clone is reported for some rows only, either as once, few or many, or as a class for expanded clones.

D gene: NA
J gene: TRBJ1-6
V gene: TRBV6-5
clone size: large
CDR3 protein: CASSYPESNSPLHF
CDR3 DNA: TGTGCCAGCAGTTACCCCGAATCCAATTCACCCCTCCACTTT

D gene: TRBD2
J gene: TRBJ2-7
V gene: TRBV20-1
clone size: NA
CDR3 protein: CSARAAFVDSGRAYEQYF
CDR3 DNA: TGCAGTGCTAGAGCTGCTTTCGTCGATAGCGGGAGGGCCTACGAGCAGTACTTC

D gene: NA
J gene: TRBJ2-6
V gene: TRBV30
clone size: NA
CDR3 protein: CAVSRWGANVLTF
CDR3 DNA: TGTGCCGTATCCCGTTGGGGGGCCAACGTCCTGACTTTC

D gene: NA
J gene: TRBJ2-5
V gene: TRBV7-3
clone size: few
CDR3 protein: CASSPRPGETQYF
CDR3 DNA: TGTGCCAGCAGCCCTCGTCCGGGGGAGACCCAGTACTTC

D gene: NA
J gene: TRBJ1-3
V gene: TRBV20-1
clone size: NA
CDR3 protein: CSAYSGNTIYF
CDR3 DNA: TGCAGTGCGTACAGTGGAAACACCATATATTTT

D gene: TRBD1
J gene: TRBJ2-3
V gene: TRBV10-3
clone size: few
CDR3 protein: CAISNAGGFTDTQYF
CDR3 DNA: TGTGCCATCAGTAACGCAGGGGGTTTCACAGATACGCAGTATTTT

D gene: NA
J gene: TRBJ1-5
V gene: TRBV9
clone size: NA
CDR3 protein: CASSSRPDQPQHF
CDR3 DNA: TGTGCCAGCAGCTCCCGTCCGGATCAGCCCCAGCATTTT

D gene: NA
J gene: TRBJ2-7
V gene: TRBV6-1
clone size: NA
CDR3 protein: CASSKHRDPSYEQYF
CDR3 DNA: TGTGCCAGCAGTAAACACAGGGATCCATCCTACGAGCAGTACTTC

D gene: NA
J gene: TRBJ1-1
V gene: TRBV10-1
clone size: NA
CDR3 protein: CASSRDTGRAFF
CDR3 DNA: TGCGCCAGCAGTCGAGATACAGGGAGAGCTTTCTTT

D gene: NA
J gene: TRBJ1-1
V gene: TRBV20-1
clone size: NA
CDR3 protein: CSATGFTEAFF
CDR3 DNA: TGCAGTGCTACGGGGTTCACTGAAGCTTTCTTT

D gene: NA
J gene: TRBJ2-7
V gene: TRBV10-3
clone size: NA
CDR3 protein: CAISERGGEQYF
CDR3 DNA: TGTGCCATCAGTGAAAGGGGGGGCGAGCAGTACTTC

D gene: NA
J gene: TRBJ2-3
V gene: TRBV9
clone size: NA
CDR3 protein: CASSVGGPSTDTQYF
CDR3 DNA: TGTGCCAGCAGCGTCGGGGGTCCCAGCACAGATACGCAGTATTTT

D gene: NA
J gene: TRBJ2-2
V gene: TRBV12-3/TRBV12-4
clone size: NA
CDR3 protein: CAVRANQVGTGELFF
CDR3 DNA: TGTGCGGTGCGGGCCAACCAGGTGGGCACCGGGGAGCTGTTTTTT

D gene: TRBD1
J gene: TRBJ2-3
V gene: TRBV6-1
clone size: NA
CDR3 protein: CASSKIPGQGTDTQYF
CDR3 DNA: TGTGCCAGCAGTAAAATCCCGGGACAGGGTACAGATACGCAGTATTTT

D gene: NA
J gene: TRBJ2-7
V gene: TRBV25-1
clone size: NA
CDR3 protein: CASSEFRQGGYEQYF
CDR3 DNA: TGTGCCAGCAGTGAATTCCGGCAGGGGGGCTACGAGCAGTACTTC

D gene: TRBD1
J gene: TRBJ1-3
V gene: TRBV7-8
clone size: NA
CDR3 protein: CASSPQGALSGNTIYF
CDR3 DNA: TGTGCCAGCAGCCCTCAGGGGGCCCTCTCTGGAAACACCATATATTTT

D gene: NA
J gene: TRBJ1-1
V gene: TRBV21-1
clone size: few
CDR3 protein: CASSNRLTENTEAFF
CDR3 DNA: TGTGCCAGCAGCAATAGGTTAACAGAAAACACTGAAGCTTTCTTT

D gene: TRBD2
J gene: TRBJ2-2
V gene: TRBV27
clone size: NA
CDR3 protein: CASRAVTSGNTGELFF
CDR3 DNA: TGTGCCAGCAGAGCTGTGACTAGCGGGAACACCGGGGAGCTGTTTTTT

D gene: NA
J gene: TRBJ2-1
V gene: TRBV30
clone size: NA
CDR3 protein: CAWSRSSYNEQFF
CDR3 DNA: TGTGCCTGGAGTCGAAGCTCCTACAATGAGCAGTTCTTC

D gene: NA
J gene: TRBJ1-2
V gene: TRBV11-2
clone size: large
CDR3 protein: CASSLDYRFYYGYTF
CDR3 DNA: TGTGCCAGCAGCTTAGATTACAGGTTTTACTATGGCTACACCTTC

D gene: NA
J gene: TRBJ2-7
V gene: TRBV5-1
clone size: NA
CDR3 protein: CASRSSGSTYEQYF
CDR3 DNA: TGCGCCAGCAGATCCAGCGGGTCCACCTACGAGCAGTACTTC

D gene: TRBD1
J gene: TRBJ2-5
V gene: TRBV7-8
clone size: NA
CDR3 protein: CASSLMVDRGRETQYF
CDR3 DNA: TGTGCCAGCAGCTTAATGGTTGACAGGGGGCGAGAGACCCAGTACTTC

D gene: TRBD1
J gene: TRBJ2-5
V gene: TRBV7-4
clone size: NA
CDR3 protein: CASSVGTGGWKTQYF
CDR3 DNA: TGTGCCAGCAGCGTAGGGACAGGGGGCTGGAAGACCCAGTACTTC

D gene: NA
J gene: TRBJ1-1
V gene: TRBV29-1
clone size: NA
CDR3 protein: CSVVALGENTEAFF
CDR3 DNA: TGCAGCGTTGTGGCGTTGGGAGAGAACACTGAAGCTTTCTTT

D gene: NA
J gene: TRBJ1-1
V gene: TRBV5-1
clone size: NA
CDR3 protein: CASRPLPGSYTEAFF
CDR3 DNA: TGCGCCAGCAGACCACTCCCAGGGTCGTACACTGAAGCTTTCTTT

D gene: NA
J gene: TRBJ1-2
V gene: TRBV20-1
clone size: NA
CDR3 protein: CSASPRGGGYGYTF
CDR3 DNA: TGCAGTGCTAGCCCCAGAGGGGGGGGATATGGCTACACCTTC

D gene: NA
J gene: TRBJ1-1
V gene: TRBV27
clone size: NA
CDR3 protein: CASSLFFRGVPGTEAFF
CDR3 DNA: TGTGCCAGCAGTTTATTTTTTCGGGGTGTTCCGGGCACTGAAGCTTTCTTT

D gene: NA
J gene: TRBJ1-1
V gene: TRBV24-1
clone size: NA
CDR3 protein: CATRNSGASNTEAFF
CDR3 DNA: TGTGCCACCAGAAACTCCGGGGCCTCGAACACTGAAGCTTTCTTT

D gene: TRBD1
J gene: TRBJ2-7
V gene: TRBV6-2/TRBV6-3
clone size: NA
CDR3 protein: CASSYLPGTGGLYEQYF
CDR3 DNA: TGTGCCAGCAGTTATCTGCCCGGGACAGGGGGTTTGTACGAGCAGTACTTC

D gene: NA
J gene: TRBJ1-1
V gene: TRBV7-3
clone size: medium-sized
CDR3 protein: CASSLTTVMNTEAFF
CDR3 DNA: TGTGCCAGCAGCTTAACGACAGTGATGAACACTGAAGCTTTCTTT

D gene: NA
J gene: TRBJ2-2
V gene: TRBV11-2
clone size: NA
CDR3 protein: CASSLFSFSHGGELFF
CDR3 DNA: TGTGCCAGCAGCTTATTTAGCTTTTCCCACGGCGGGGAGCTGTTTTTT

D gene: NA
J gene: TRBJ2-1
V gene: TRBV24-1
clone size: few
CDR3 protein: CATSGQRQGTVYNEQFF
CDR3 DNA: TGTGCCACCAGTGGGCAAAGGCAGGGTACGGTCTACAATGAGCAGTTCTTC

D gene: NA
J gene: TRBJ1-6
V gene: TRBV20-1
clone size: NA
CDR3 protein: CSAQSPGTTYNSPLHF
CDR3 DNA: TGCAGTGCCCAAAGCCCGGGGACAACTTATAATTCACCCCTCCACTTT